One sample yielded the 3 T cell receptor beta chains listed below, sequenced in a study of blood T cell repertoires in COVID-19. Assay: immunoSEQ multiplex PCR; the TCRdb copy retains only in-frame clones and omits some. The repertoire has about 440,000 clones, roughly 88% of them found once; the top ten carry roughly 13%. The sample comprised peripheral blood. Receptors originate from a woman aged 50 to 60 with COVID-19, enrolled during active disease.

V usage is TRBV5-6 and J usage is TRBJ2-7; a possible D gene is TRBD2 (6 bases). The CDR3 totals 15 residues. The V end lost 3 bases, the J end lost 3 bases, and 16 bases lay between the germline ends. Germline values: CDR1 SGHDT, CDR2 YYEEEE. CDR3 bases: TGTGCCAGCAGCTCGCTTGGGGGGAGGATCTACGAGCAGTACTTC. Its protein product is CASSSLGGRIYEQYF. The full variable domain, with the rest looked up from reference TRBV5-6 and TRBJ2-7, is DAGVTQSPTHLIKTRGQQVTLRCSPKSGHDTVSWYQQALGQGPQFIFQYYEEEERQRGNFPDRFSGHQFPNYSSELNVNALLLGDSALYLCASSSLGGRIYEQYFGPGTRLTVT.

The chain recombines TRBV5-6 with TRBJ2-7; 10 bases line up with TRBD1. Germline values: CDR1 SGHDT, CDR2 YYEEEE. The CDR3 consists of 14 residues. V was pared by 3 bases and J by 4 bases, with 4 bases of the junction left unmatched. CDR3 loop: CASSWDRGEYEQYF. In nucleotides, the CDR3 is TGTGCCAGCAGCTGGGACAGGGGAGAATACGAGCAGTACTTC.

V usage is TRBV27 and J usage is TRBJ1-2; the match to TRBD1 covers 7 bases. V was clipped by 8 bases and J by 6 bases; unmatched bases: 9. Looked up from germline, CDR1 is MNHEY and CDR2 is SMNVEV (reference sequence). The CDR3 spans 13 residues. CDR3 DNA sequence: TGTGCCAGCTGGAAGGAGGGGGCTAATGGCTACACCTTC. Translating gives CASWKEGANGYTF.